Here is one T cell receptor (beta chain) with its context. Its antigen remains unidentified. The sample is drawn from a study of graft-versus-host responses after intestinal transplantation. As for the study in general: Transplants given to recipients were multivisceral, liver-intestinal, or isolated intestinal. Broader study findings: The study associated peak circulating GvH clone levels with early post-transplant HvG declines. Recipient marrow contained GvH clones, some of which appeared first in ileum or blood. Within the allografts of patients who had graft-donor T cell macrochimerism, graft-versus-host to host-versus-graft clonal ratios were high.

CDR1 SNHLY and CDR2 FYNNEI come from the germline V gene. Trimming removed 3 bases at V and 0 bases at J, with 17 bases between. This CDR3 has 17 amino acids. Sequenced by immunoSEQ multiplex PCR; TCRdb stores in-frame clones only, minus some. The data contain tens of thousands of clones, around nine tenths of them singletons. This TCR came from a human patient who received an intestinal transplant, so some T cells may come from the graft donor. The sequencing used PBMCs, collected 26 days after transplant. The chain couples TRBV2 to TRBJ1-2; a possible D gene is TRBD1 (6 bases). The CDR3 region is CASSETPGTPTNYGYTF. CDR3 coding DNA: TGTGCCAGCAGTGAGACTCCGGGGACACCGACTAACTATGGCTACACCTTC.